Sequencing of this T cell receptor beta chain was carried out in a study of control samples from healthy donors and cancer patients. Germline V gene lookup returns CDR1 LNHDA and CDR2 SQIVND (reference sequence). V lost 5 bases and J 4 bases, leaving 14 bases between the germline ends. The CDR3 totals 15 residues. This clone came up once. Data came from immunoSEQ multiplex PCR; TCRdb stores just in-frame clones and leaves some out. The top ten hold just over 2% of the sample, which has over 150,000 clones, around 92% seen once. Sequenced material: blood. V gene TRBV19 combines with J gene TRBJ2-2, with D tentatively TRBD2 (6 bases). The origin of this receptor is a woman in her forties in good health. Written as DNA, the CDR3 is TGTGCCAGTAGTCTGGTCGGGGGACCCACCGGGGAGCTGTTTTTT. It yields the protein CASSLVGGPTGELFF.